Below are 15 T cell receptor beta chains sequenced from a single sample in a study of naive and memory T cell subsets. For these TCRs, the target antigens are not known. The study's findings and limits: Naive repertoires, especially CD8, held a few larger clonotypes, possibly memory cells re-expressing CD45RA.

Both TRBC1 and TRBC2 were covered by a beta constant-region primer of two equimolar oligonucleotides. Ligated cDNA was amplified by four rounds of PCR with nested alpha and beta constant-region primers and SP2. Via MiXCR, TCRdb re-called the UMI-ligation and nested PCR reads, giving one row per CDR3 protein. The table records tens of thousands of distinct CDR3 sequences, roughly 12% of them present only once. Sequencing used naive CD4+ T cells from blood. These TCRs come from a human donor in good health.

The genes are TRBV29-1 and TRBJ1-3; no reliable D call. Trimming removed 4 bases from V and 2 bases from J, with 6 bases in between. Germline V gene data show CDR1 as SQVTM and CDR2 as ANQGSEA. There are 12 residues in the CDR3. The CDR3 spells CSVADTGNTIYF. For the CDR3, the DNA is TGCAGCGTTGCAGACACTGGAAACACCATATATTTT.

This chain connects TRBV20-1 to TRBJ2-1, with a weak D call TRBD1 (6 bases). With 3 bases removed from V and 2 bases from J, the gap between germline ends came to 14 bases. This CDR3 has 15 residues. Germline CDR1 and CDR2: DFQATT and SNEGSKA (reference sequence). The CDR3 here is CSASSQGSPYNEQFF. In DNA, the CDR3 is TGCAGTGCTAGCTCCCAGGGGAGTCCCTACAATGAGCAGTTCTTC.

The J gene is TRBJ2-3, the V gene TRBV11-3, with 13 bases lining up with TRBD2. CDR1 and CDR2 (germline): SGHNT, YENEEA. V shed 5 bases and J 6 bases; nucleotides not matched to a gene: 8. The CDR3 has 16 amino acids. Here the CDR3 DNA reads TGTGCCAGCAGCACCCATGGACTAGCGGGAGCGGATACGCAGTATTTT. This translates into CASSTHGLAGADTQYF.

This clonotype was observed at least ten times. This chain connects TRBV6-2 or TRBV6-3 to TRBJ2-1, with TRBD2 matching over 11 bases. V lost 5 bases and J lost 5; bases outside the gene matches: 5. The CDR3 sequence is 15 residues long. Per the germline V gene, CDR1 is MNHEY and CDR2 is SVGEGT. The chain's CDR3 is CASSPGTSGDNEQFF. In DNA form, the CDR3 reads TGTGCCAGCAGTCCCGGGACTAGCGGAGACAATGAGCAGTTCTTC.

This clonotype was counted ten times or more. This chain links TRBV20-1 with TRBJ2-1, with a possible D match to TRBD2 (6 bases). CDR3 size: 15 residues. The V and J ends lost 3 bases and 9 bases respectively, with 21 bases between them. Looked up from germline, CDR1 is DFQATT and CDR2 is SNEGSKA (reference sequence). The CDR3 is CSASWSGSPGSEQFF. The CDR3 region has the DNA TGCAGTGCTAGTTGGTCCGGATCACCCGGGAGTGAGCAGTTCTTC.

This clonotype has just a few counts. The chain couples TRBV12-3 or TRBV12-4 to TRBJ1-2; maybe TRBD1 (5 bases). This CDR3 spans 13 amino acids. The V gene lost 7 bases and the J gene lost 7 bases, with 16 bases spanning the gap. The CDR3 region has the DNA TGTGCCAGCATCTCGGAAGGGGCTGGTGGCTACACCTTC. Protein: CASISEGAGGYTF.

This clonotype was found a few times. V usage is TRBV5-1 and J usage is TRBJ2-3; D is possibly TRBD2 (5 bases). The CDR3 length is 13 residues. Trimming took 4 bases from V and 5 from J, leaving 11 bases between them. Germline assignment: CDR1 SGHRS and CDR2 YFSETQ. The CDR3 DNA follows: TGCGCCAGCAGCCCTTCGAGCGGAGATACGCAGTATTTT. It specifies CASSPSSGDTQYF.

This clonotype was seen repeatedly, ten times or more. The rearrangement links TRBV12-3 or TRBV12-4 to TRBJ2-7; possibly TRBD1 for D (6 bases). The CDR3 contains 13 residues. The V and J ends lost 8 bases and 2 bases respectively, with 13 bases between them. The DNA of the CDR3 is TGTGCCAGCGGTAGAGAGGGGGCCTACGAGCAGTACTTC. This gives the protein CASGREGAYEQYF.

The chain links TRBV3-1 to TRBJ1-2; 7 bases line up with TRBD1. This CDR3 contains 12 residues. V lost 10 bases, J lost 4 bases, and 6 bases stayed unmatched. Germline-derived CDR1 and CDR2 are LGHDT and YNNKEL (reference sequence). The CDR3 DNA reads as TGTGCCACCCGGGACAGACCCTATGGCTACACCTTC. Protein sequence: CATRDRPYGYTF.

This clonotype was seen at least ten times. A read error may account for a junction end that differs from germline. The chain has TRBV7-6 and TRBJ1-2, with unresolved D. Germline V gene lookup returns CDR1 SGHVS and CDR2 FNYEAQ. The CDR3 is 11 residues long. The chain's CDR3 is CASSLEPGIPF. In DNA form, the CDR3 reads TGTGCCAGCAGCTTAGAGCCGGGCATCCCCTTC.

This clonotype was picked up many times. The chain combines TRBV7-2 with TRBJ2-1; 7 nucleotides line up with TRBD1. Unmatched junction bases numbered 11, after V lost 5 bases and J lost 4 bases. Germline V lookup: CDR1 SGHTA, CDR2 FQGNSA. This CDR3 is built from 16 residues. The CDR3 sequence: CASSIRGGGQYNEQFF. The CDR3 DNA reads TGTGCCAGCAGCATACGAGGGGGCGGTCAATACAATGAGCAGTTCTTC.

This clonotype came up many times. The genes are TRBV19 and TRBJ2-7; the match to TRBD1 covers 9 bases. Germline V gives CDR1 LNHDA, CDR2 SQIVND (reference sequence). The V segment lost 5 bases and the J segment 2 bases; nucleotides outside the gene matches: 4. The CDR3 runs to 14 residues. The CDR3: CASSQGQGPYEQYF. As DNA, the CDR3 is TGTGCCAGTAGTCAGGGACAGGGTCCCTACGAGCAGTACTTC.

The chain couples TRBV7-2 to TRBJ1-2; 9 bases are a match to TRBD1. The CDR3 totals 15 residues. J was trimmed by 5 bases and V by 5 bases; bases with no gene match: 9. The germline CDR1 and CDR2 sequences are SGHTA and FQGNSA. In DNA form, the CDR3 reads TGTGCCAGCAGCCCACGGACAGGGGTTGGGTATGGCTACACCTTC. This translates into CASSPRTGVGYGYTF.

The chain carries TRBV30 and TRBJ1-1; D call uncertain. This CDR3 comprises 14 residues. Per the germline V gene, CDR1 is GTSNPN and CDR2 is SVGIG (reference sequence). The V end lost 2 bases, the J end lost 0 bases, and 10 bases lay between the germline ends. The CDR3 reads CAWSSQLMNTEAFF. The CDR3 DNA sequence: TGTGCCTGGAGTTCGCAGCTAATGAACACTGAAGCTTTCTTT. Drawing the rest from reference TRBV30 and TRBJ1-1, the complete variable domain is SQTIHQWPATLVQPVGSPLSLECTVEGTSNPNLYWYRQAAGRGLQLLFYSVGIGQISSEVPQNLSASRPQDRQFILSSKKLLLSDSGFYLCAWSSQLMNTEAFFGQGTRLTVV.

This clonotype has only a few counts. This rearrangement joins TRBV7-2 to TRBJ1-3, with 10 bases that match TRBD1. After removal of 5 bases from V and 0 bases from J, the junction contained 4 bases not matched to a gene. Germline V CDR1 and CDR2: SGHTA, FQGNSA. The CDR3 spans 16 residues. CDR3 region: CASSRDRGSSGNTIYF. CDR3 DNA: TGTGCCAGCAGCAGGGACAGGGGTAGCTCTGGAAACACCATATATTTT.